The rows below give T cell receptor beta chains drawn from one sample of a study of identical twins. One entry per CDR3 protein results from TCRdb running MiXCR on the 5' RACE reads. The sample holds some 900,000 distinct CDR3 sequences, 12% seen once. These sequences were also reported in another study, on yellow fever vaccine responses in identical twins.

The source material was PBMCs. The receptors originated from a woman under 30 in good health. Both conserved end residues are trimmed from each CDR3. The D gene is left open where the match is weak. Expanded clones are given a class, and other clones once, few, many or no size at all.

d_call | j_call | clone_size | v_call | cdr3_aa
TRBD1 | TRBJ1-6 | - | TRBV7-2 | ASSLEGQYNSPLH
TRBD2 | TRBJ2-5 | few | TRBV10-3 | ATAGLEETQY
- | TRBJ2-5 | - | TRBV5-1 | ASSHHAGGTQETQY
TRBD2 | TRBJ2-3 | - | TRBV20-1 | SAGSGGAVDTQY
- | TRBJ2-3 | - | TRBV29-1 | SVDIRTTDTQY
TRBD1 | TRBJ2-7 | - | TRBV12-3/TRBV12-4 | ASSHLRFSDRGAGEQY
- | TRBJ1-2 | - | TRBV2 | ASSVGYNYGYT
TRBD2 | TRBJ2-1 | - | TRBV28 | ASSSGGLAGNEQF
- | TRBJ2-5 | many | TRBV12-3/TRBV12-4 | ASSSSGTQY
- | TRBJ2-1 | - | TRBV3-1 | ASSQIKEQF
- | TRBJ2-3 | few | TRBV28 | ASSFVGRETISGSTDTQY
TRBD2 | TRBJ2-7 | - | TRBV13 | ASSFGLAGNWD
- | TRBJ2-1 | many | TRBV12-3/TRBV12-4 | ASSLRDNRYRYEQF
- | TRBJ2-2 | - | TRBV6-4 | ASSDAGITGELF
TRBD2 | TRBJ2-1 | - | TRBV19 | ASSLRGLAGGGEQF
TRBD2 | TRBJ2-5 | many | TRBV10-3 | ASQGLAIGETQY